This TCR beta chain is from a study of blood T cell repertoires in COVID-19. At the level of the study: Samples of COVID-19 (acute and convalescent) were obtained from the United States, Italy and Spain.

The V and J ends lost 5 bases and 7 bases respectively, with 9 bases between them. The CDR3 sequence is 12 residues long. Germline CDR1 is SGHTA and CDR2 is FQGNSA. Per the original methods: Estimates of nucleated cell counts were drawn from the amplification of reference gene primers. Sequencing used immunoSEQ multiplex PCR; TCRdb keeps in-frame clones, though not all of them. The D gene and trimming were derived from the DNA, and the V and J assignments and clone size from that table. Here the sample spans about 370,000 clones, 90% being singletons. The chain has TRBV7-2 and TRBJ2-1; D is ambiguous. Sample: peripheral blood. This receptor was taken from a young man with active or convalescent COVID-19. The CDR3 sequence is CASSRNRNEQFF. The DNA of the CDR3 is TGTGCCAGCAGCCGAAATCGGAATGAGCAGTTCTTC.